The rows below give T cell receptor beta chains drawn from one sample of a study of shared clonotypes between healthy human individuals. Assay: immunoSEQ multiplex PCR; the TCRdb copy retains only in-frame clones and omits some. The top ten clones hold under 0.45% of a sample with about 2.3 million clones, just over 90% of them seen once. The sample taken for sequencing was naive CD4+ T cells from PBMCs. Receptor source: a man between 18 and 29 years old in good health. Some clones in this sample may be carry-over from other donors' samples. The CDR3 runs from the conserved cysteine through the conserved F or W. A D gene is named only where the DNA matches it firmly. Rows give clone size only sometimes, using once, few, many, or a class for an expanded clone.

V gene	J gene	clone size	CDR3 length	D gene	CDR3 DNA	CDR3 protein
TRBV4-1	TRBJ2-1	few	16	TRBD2	TGCGCCAGCAGCCAAGTGGGGACTAGACGCTACAATGAGCAGTTCTTC	CASSQVGTRRYNEQFF
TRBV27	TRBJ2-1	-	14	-	TGTGCCAGCAGTTTATCCCAACTAGCAAATGAGCAGTTCTTC	CASSLSQLANEQFF
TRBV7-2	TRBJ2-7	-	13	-	TGTGCCAGCAGCTCATCGACTACCTACGAGCAGTACTTC	CASSSSTTYEQYF
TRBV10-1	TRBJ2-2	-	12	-	TGCGCCAGCAGTGAGAAAGGCGGGGAGCTGTTTTTT	CASSEKGGELFF
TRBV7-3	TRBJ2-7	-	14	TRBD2	TGTGCCAGCAGCTTAGGGCTAGCGGGAGCCGAGCAGTACTTC	CASSLGLAGAEQYF
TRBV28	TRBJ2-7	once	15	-	TGTGCCAGCAGCTCCAGGGGGGGACCCGCCGCCGAGCAGTACTTC	CASSSRGGPAAEQYF
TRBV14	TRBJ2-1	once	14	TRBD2	TGTGCCAGCAACCTAGCGGGAGATCGGGGTGAGCAGTTCTTC	CASNLAGDRGEQFF
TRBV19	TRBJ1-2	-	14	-	TGTGCCAGTAGTATAGTAGGAGAGGGGTATGGCTACACCTTC	CASSIVGEGYGYTF
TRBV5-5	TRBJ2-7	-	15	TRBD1	TGTGCCAGCAGTCTCGTCTGGGACAGGACCTACGAGCAGTACTTC	CASSLVWDRTYEQYF
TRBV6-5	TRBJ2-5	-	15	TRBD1	TGTGCCAGCAGTTACACTCTGGGACAGCAAGAGACCCAGTACTTC	CASSYTLGQQETQYF
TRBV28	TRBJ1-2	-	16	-	TGTGCCAGCAGTTTGGCGGGGGCAGAGATTAACTATGGCTACACCTTC	CASSLAGAEINYGYTF
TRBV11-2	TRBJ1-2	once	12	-	TGTGCCAGCAGCTTATGGCCCTATGGCTACACCTTC	CASSLWPYGYTF
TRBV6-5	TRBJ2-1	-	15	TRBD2	TGTGCCAGCAGTTCCCCCAGGGGACTAGCGGGAAAGCAGTTCTTC	CASSSPRGLAGKQFF
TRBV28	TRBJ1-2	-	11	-	TGTGCCAGCAGACAGGATCGTGGCTACACCTTC	CASRQDRGYTF
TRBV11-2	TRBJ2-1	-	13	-	TGTGCCAGCGGACGGCCTCGGTCGTTTGAGCAGTTCTTC	CASGRPRSFEQFF
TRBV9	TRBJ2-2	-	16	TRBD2	TGTGCCAGCAGCGTAGGACTAGCGACGAACACCGGGGAGCTGTTTTTT	CASSVGLATNTGELFF
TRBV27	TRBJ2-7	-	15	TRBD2	TGTGCCAGCAGTCCCGGGGGGACCGTGGCCTACGAGCAGTACTTC	CASSPGGTVAYEQYF
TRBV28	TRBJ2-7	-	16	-	TGTGCCAGCACTGCGGGCTCCGACTCTATCTCCTACGAGCAGTACTTC	CASTAGSDSISYEQYF
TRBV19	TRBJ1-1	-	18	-	TGTGCCAGTAGTATGGGGGCGGGGCGCGGGGCCATGAACACTGAAGCTTTCTTT	CASSMGAGRGAMNTEAFF
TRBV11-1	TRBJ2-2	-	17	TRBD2	TGTGCCAGCAGCTTAAATGTAGCGGGAGCGAACACCGGGGAGCTGTTTTTT	CASSLNVAGANTGELFF
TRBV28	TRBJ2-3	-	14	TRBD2	TGTGCCAGCAGTACTAGCGGGGGGGCAGATACGCAGTATTTT	CASSTSGGADTQYF
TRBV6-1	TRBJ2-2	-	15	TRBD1	TGTGCCAGCAGTGCCCGACAGGGGCACACCGGGGAGCTGTTTTTT	CASSARQGHTGELFF
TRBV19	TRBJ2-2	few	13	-	TGTGCCAGTGCCCACTTCCCAGCCGGGGAGCTGTTTTTT	CASAHFPAGELFF
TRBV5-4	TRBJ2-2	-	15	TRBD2	TGTGCCAGCAGCTTGCCCAGCGGGAGTCCCGGGGAGCTGTTTTTT	CASSLPSGSPGELFF
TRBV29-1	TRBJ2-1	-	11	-	TGCAGCGTTGATCTAGGCAATGAGCAGTTCTTC	CSVDLGNEQFF
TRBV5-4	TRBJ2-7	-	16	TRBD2	TGTGCCAGCAGCTTGAGAGCGGGGACCGGAGGTTACGAGCAGTACTTC	CASSLRAGTGGYEQYF
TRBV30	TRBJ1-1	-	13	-	TGTGCCTGGAGTGTACGCGACAGGACTGAAGCTTTCTTT	CAWSVRDRTEAFF
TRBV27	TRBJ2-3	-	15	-	TGTGCCACCCACGGGGTGAGGAAGGGCTGGAATACGCAGTATTTT	CATHGVRKGWNTQYF
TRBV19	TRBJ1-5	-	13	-	TGTGCCAGTAGTATGGGACCGCATCAGCCCCAGCATTTT	CASSMGPHQPQHF